These T cell receptor beta chains were read from a single sample in a study of cytomegalovirus exposure and HLA in healthy donors. TCRdb's copy holds only in-frame clones and misses some; the assay was immunoSEQ multiplex PCR. This table has roughly 150,000 clones, around 80% appearing once. Sequenced input: PBMCs. All receptors derive from a woman in her 40s in good health and CMV-seronegative. Both conserved end residues are trimmed from each CDR3. Only part of the rows carry a size: once, few, many, or a class if the clone is expanded.

once,TRBV11-2,TRBJ2-3,ASTLGATDTQY
-,TRBV7-6,TRBJ2-1,ASSSQGATSYNEQF
-,TRBV28,TRBJ1-2,ASSLPGQANYGYT
-,TRBV11-2,TRBJ2-1,ASSPNPSGVTGEQF
-,TRBV4-3,TRBJ1-1,ASSQARAYTEAF
-,TRBV5-6,TRBJ1-1,ASSWGPLGDTEAF
few,TRBV11-3,TRBJ2-5,ASSLRTTQETQY
-,TRBV7-9,TRBJ2-3,ASSPAGRDTDTQY
-,TRBV28,TRBJ2-7,ASSLGGGGGIYEQY
few,TRBV15,TRBJ2-3,ATSHPLATDTQY
-,TRBV7-2,TRBJ2-4,ASSFRENSQY
-,TRBV14,TRBJ2-5,ASSQLGQLGRGETQY
-,TRBV15,TRBJ2-7,ATSRSGTAYEQY
once,TRBV11-2,TRBJ2-5,ASSLRSNQETQY
-,TRBV7-9,TRBJ2-1,ASSRKRNEQF
-,TRBV4-1,TRBJ2-5,ASSQDRSQGERETQY
-,TRBV5-1,-,ASSSPGTSGHEQY
-,TRBV28,TRBJ2-6,ASTMTGAQGANGLT
-,TRBV6-1,TRBJ2-2,ASSTTSANTGELF
-,TRBV21-1,TRBJ2-2,ASSKGGGGRTNTGELF
few,TRBV6-1,TRBJ2-5,ASSGGGSETQY
-,TRBV6-1,TRBJ2-7,ASSATDRPFYEQY
-,TRBV30,TRBJ2-5,AWNSDIETQY
-,TRBV28,TRBJ1-6,ASSSQQFIPGVRGSPLH
-,TRBV6-5,TRBJ2-7,ASSYSGQGGGEQY
-,TRBV11-3,TRBJ1-5,ASMGPPRSGGGLNQPQH
few,TRBV7-9,TRBJ2-3,ASSLAVVATDTQY
-,TRBV27,TRBJ2-7,ASSMTSGNYEQY
-,TRBV18,TRBJ1-5,ASSPPGQGEGKPQH
-,TRBV6-5,TRBJ2-7,ASSPDRTYEQY
once,TRBV23-1,TRBJ2-1,ASSQRPGTGPYNEQF
-,TRBV4-2,TRBJ2-5,ASSLSGDQETQY
-,TRBV7-9,TRBJ2-7,ASSSRPGQGMHEQY
few,TRBV9,TRBJ2-5,ASSVTTRSGETQY
-,TRBV18,TRBJ1-1,ASSPERATEAF
-,TRBV30,TRBJ1-1,AWSTGYMNTEAF
-,TRBV19,TRBJ2-7,ASSEIANSYEQY
-,TRBV7-2,TRBJ2-7,ASSWGGSGEIPYEQY
-,TRBV15,TRBJ1-3,ATSRGQAKDTIY
-,TRBV19,TRBJ1-5,ASSIVGVIGNQPQH
-,TRBV6-4,TRBJ1-3,ASSDSGQGGDSGNTIY
-,TRBV6-6,TRBJ2-1,ASSYPSRMLDEQF
-,TRBV10-3,TRBJ1-6,AISNDRAEGSPLH
-,TRBV19,TRBJ2-3,ASNPGVRSTDTQY